A single T cell receptor beta chain is shown here with its context. The table lists this clone with a count of one. Its specific antigen is unknown. Base qualities were left out, and no much larger clone turns up one base away. The CDR3, from cysteine to phenylalanine, totals 18 residues. The CDR3 DNA has 54 bases and is translated from base 1. Germline trimming: 0 bases from V, 2 bases from J; junction bases outside gene matches: 9. From the germline V gene, CDR1 is MGHRA and CDR2 is YSYEKL. The sample comes from a study of identifying expanded T cells in peripheral blood (dated by TCRdb to between 2017 and 2020). In the study overall: Technical replicates were generated by sequencing separate aliquots of the same genomic DNA pool, and four replicates were compared pairwise. Study-wide conclusions, independent of this receptor: It was expected by the authors that biological variance in healthy repertoires might increase further over much longer intervals, such as months to years. Approximately 1.2 differentially abundant clones were flagged by the binomial model between technical replicates, whereas about 15 and 18 were flagged over around two weeks and four weeks, respectively. Across all healthy donors, variance in clone template counts between approximately 2-week samples was found to increase significantly with total template count. The beta-binomial model significantly reduced the number of clones called differentially abundant and the false-positive rate across all healthy-donor time intervals.

The immunoSEQ Assay, which uses bias-controlled multiplex PCR amplification of genomic DNA, was used to profile TCRbeta CDR3 regions. The study's processing was this. The absolute abundance of each unique TCRbeta CDR3 region was quantified after sequences were collapsed and filtered. Differential abundance was assessed using a binomial (Fisher-equivalent) model and a beta-binomial model in which time-dependent variance fitted from healthy donors was added. Clones with fewer than 5 combined templates were removed, and a clone was called differentially abundant if the clone's Benjamini-Hochberg FDR was below 0.01. In the beta-binomial model, variance was expressed as a function of the total template count across the two samples, in the form v = (b*log(k)+a)^2. TCRdb stores this immuneACCESS table with in-frame sequences only. Part of the clones is absent; in the studies checked, under half of the shortfall reflects unresolved V genes, and no reason is known for the rest. From that table come the V and J calls and clone size; the DNA was used to work out D and trimming. The sample data list over 85,000 clones, and around 88% of these were observed just once. About 14% of the sample rests with the top ten.

During the collection period, no infections or other immune events were recorded for the healthy donors. Time-dependent variance in a beta-binomial model of T-cell clone differential abundance was calibrated using healthy-donor blood repertoires as a training cohort. The training cohort was composed of 10 or so healthy donors, 3 female and 7 male. On average the donors were 43 years old, and their ages spanned 29 to 64 years. Whole blood, obtained from a commercial supplier, was collected from each healthy donor at three time points spaced two weeks apart. For immunosequencing, genomic DNA was extracted from unsorted whole blood.

The sequence was collected from a person aged 18 to 75 in good health. The sequence links TRBV4-1 to TRBJ1-4; a stretch of 7 junction bases matches TRBD1. The sequencing input was blood. The nucleotide sequence is TGCGCCAGCAGCCAAGATTGGACAGGAGGAAGGACTAATGAAAAACTGTTTTTT. Its protein reads: CASSQDWTGGRTNEKLFF.